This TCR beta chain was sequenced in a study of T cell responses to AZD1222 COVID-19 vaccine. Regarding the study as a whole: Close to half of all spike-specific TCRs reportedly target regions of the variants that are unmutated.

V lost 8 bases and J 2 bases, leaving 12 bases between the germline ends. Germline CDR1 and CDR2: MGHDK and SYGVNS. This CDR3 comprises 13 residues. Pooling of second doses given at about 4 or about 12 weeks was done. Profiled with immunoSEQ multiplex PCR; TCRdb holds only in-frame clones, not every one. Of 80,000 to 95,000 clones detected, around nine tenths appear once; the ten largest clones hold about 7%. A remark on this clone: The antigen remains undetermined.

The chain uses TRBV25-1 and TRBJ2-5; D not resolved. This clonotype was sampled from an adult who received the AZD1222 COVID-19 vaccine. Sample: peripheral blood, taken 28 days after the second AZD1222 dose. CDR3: CASGRVDQETQYF. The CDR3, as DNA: TGTGCCAGCGGCCGGGTCGATCAAGAGACCCAGTACTTC.